A single sample gave rise to the 18 T cell receptor beta chains below, sequenced in a study of memory CD4+ T cells and cytomegalovirus serostatus. The protocol was immunoSEQ multiplex PCR, while the TCRdb copy is restricted to in-frame clones and leaves out a portion. Here the sample spans around 50,000 clones, about 81% being singletons. The sort gate was single viable CD3+CD4+CD8-CD45RO+ cells for memory CD4+ T cells. The sequenced material came from memory CD4+ T cells from blood. The source of these receptors is an adult in good health and CMV-seronegative.

The chain links TRBV6-1 to TRBJ1-5; D not certain. Germline V gives CDR1 MNHNS, CDR2 SASEGT. CDR3 length: 14 residues. V lost 5 bases to trimming and J lost 0 bases, with 8 bases between them. The DNA of the CDR3 is TGTGCCAGCAGTTTCGGGGATAGCAATCAGCCCCAGCATTTT. This translates into CASSFGDSNQPQHF.

This clone was seen only a few times. The chain links TRBV7-2 to TRBJ2-5, with 7 nucleotides matching TRBD1. V was pared by 4 bases and J by 1 base, with 3 bases of the junction left unmatched. Germline V gives CDR1 SGHTA, CDR2 FQGNSA. The CDR3 has 14 residues. The CDR3 DNA reads TGTGCCAGCAGCTCGACAGGGTTCCAAGAGACCCAGTACTTC. This translates into CASSSTGFQETQYF. The complete variable domain, with remaining parts taken from reference TRBV7-2 and TRBJ2-5, reads GAGVSQSPSNKVTEKGKDVELRCDPISGHTALYWYRQSLGQGLEFLIYFQGNSAPDKSGLPSDRFSAERTGGSVSTLTIQRTQQEDSAVYLCASSSTGFQETQYFGPGTRLLVL.

A word on this clone: The sample has other DNA sequences that encode this CDR3 too. This chain joins TRBV7-8 and TRBJ1-5; possibly TRBD1 for D (6 bases). The length of the CDR3 is 16 residues. Looked up from germline, CDR1 is SGHVS and CDR2 is FQNEAQ. V shed 4 bases and J shed 0 bases, with 13 bases lying between them. CDR3 residues: CASSSIQGYSNQPQHF. CDR3 DNA sequence: TGTGCCAGCAGCTCTATACAGGGATATAGCAATCAGCCCCAGCATTTT.

V is TRBV7-6 and J is TRBJ2-1; 12 bases fit TRBD2. The CDR3 runs 17 residues. The V gene's germline CDR1 is SGHVS and CDR2 FNYEAQ. Unmatched junction bases numbered 12, after V lost 4 bases and J lost 8 bases. DNA of the CDR3: TGTGCCAGCAGCTATCTAGCGGGAGGGCAATCAGTTGATGAGCAGTTCTTC. Its translation is CASSYLAGGQSVDEQFF.

Only a few counts were recorded for this clone. The chain combines TRBV6-6 with TRBJ1-2, with D unresolved. Per germline, CDR1 MNHNY and CDR2 SVGAGI (reference sequence). CDR3 length equals 13 residues. The germline V and J ends were trimmed by 6 bases and 8 bases, with 16 bases remaining between them. This CDR3 reads CASRTGRLLGYTF. The CDR3 bases are TGTGCCAGCAGGACGGGTCGGTTGCTGGGCTACACCTTC.

The J gene is TRBJ1-4, the V gene TRBV28, with D possibly TRBD1 on 6 matching bases. V lost 2 bases to trimming and J lost 4 bases, with 8 bases between them. Germline V gene sequence: CDR1 MDHEN, CDR2 SYDVKM. The CDR3 extends over 14 amino acids. The CDR3 protein is CASSLGGRNEKLFF. The CDR3 DNA is TGTGCCAGCAGTTTAGGGGGGCGTAATGAAAAACTGTTTTTT.

The J gene is TRBJ1-4, the V gene TRBV28; 7 bases fit TRBD1. V trimming: 11 bases; J trimming: 5 bases; junction bases outside the gene matches: 5. Germline-derived CDR1 and CDR2 are MDHEN and SYDVKM. There are 12 residues in the CDR3. The CDR3 DNA sequence: TGTGCCGAGGGGGCGGAAAATGAAAAACTGTTTTTT. Protein sequence: CAEGAENEKLFF.

The chain couples TRBV30 to TRBJ2-7; no definite D call. Trimming took off 2 bases at V and 4 bases at J, with 18 bases between the two ends. The CDR3 sequence is 15 residues long. The germline V gene has CDR1 GTSNPN and CDR2 SVGIG (reference sequence). Written as DNA, the CDR3 is TGTGCCTGGAGTCCGAACGTCCTTGGACGATACGAGCAGTACTTC. As protein: CAWSPNVLGRYEQYF.

The chain employs TRBV5-5 and TRBJ2-7; no firm D call. This CDR3 region has 15 residues. Trimming took 0 bases from V and 1 from J, leaving 11 bases between them. Germline V gene sequence: CDR1 SGHKS, CDR2 YYEKEE (reference sequence). In DNA form, the CDR3 reads TGTGCCAGCAGCTTGGCCGGTGACCCTTCCTACGAGCAGTACTTC. Translating it yields CASSLAGDPSYEQYF.

The chain carries TRBV7-9 and TRBJ2-1; D is unresolved. CDR1 SEHNR and CDR2 FQNEAQ come from the germline V gene (reference sequence). V was cut by 0 bases and J by 1 base, with 16 bases left in between. The CDR3 consists of 18 residues. CDR3 sequence reads: CASSLAYRVEVSYNEQFF. The CDR3 bases are TGTGCCAGCAGCTTAGCGTATCGAGTAGAAGTTTCCTACAATGAGCAGTTCTTC.

The V call is TRBV28, the J call TRBJ1-4; maybe TRBD1 (5 bases). Germline V lookup: CDR1 MDHEN, CDR2 SYDVKM. This CDR3 region has 15 residues. V lost 2 bases to trimming and J lost 3 bases, with 10 bases between them. CDR3 sequence: CASSLAGPSNEKLFF. Here the CDR3 DNA reads TGTGCCAGCAGTTTAGCGGGACCCTCTAATGAAAAACTGTTTTTT.

The CDR3: CASPGPRNTGELFF. The CDR3 bases are TGTGCCTCCCCCGGGCCCCGGAACACCGGGGAGCTGTTTTTT. This sequence joins TRBV30 and TRBJ2-2; D not certain. Deletions cut 7 bases from V and 1 base from J, with 13 bases between. CDR1 is GTSNPN, CDR2 SVGIG, per germline (reference sequence). The CDR3 length is 14 residues.

V and J are TRBV19 and TRBJ2-5; D is ambiguous. The CDR3 runs 15 residues. CDR1 is LNHDA, CDR2 SQIVND, per germline (reference sequence). V was trimmed by 6 bases and J by 1 base, leaving 15 bases between them. The CDR3 coding sequence is TGTGCCAGTAGCCCCCTCTCAGGTGCCCAAGAGACCCAGTACTTC. This gives the protein CASSPLSGAQETQYF.

The gene calls are TRBV5-1 and TRBJ2-5, with D possibly matching TRBD2 (6 bases). The J call is doubtful: the DNA matches TRBJ2-7 better. This CDR3 is 13 amino acids long. Per the germline V gene, CDR1 is SGHRS and CDR2 is YFSETQ. The CDR3 region has the DNA TGCGCCAGCAGCGGGACTCAGTACTACGAGCAGTACTTC. Encoded protein: CASSGTQYYEQYF.

The chain combines TRBV2 with TRBJ2-2; D might be TRBD1 (6 bases). This CDR3 is 15 amino acids long. V was clipped by 6 bases and J by 4 bases, with 15 bases between them. The germline CDR1 and CDR2 sequences are SNHLY and FYNNEI. The CDR3 bases are TGTGCCAGCAGCACAGGGCGGACGAGCACCGGGGAGCTGTTTTTT. This codes for CASSTGRTSTGELFF.

This clone was observed a handful of times. The chain uses TRBV2 and TRBJ2-1; D is possibly TRBD1 (6 bases). The germline V gene has CDR1 SNHLY and CDR2 FYNNEI. This CDR3 has 16 amino acids. V was pared by 0 bases and J by 8 bases, with 17 bases between. The CDR3 nucleotides read TGTGCCAGCAGTGAAGCGCTGACAGGTTTGTGGGATGAGCAGTTCTTC. This encodes CASSEALTGLWDEQFF. Full variable domain (outside the CDR3, taken from reference TRBV2 and TRBJ2-1): EPEVTQTPSHQVTQMGQEVILRCVPISNHLYFYWYRQILGQKVEFLVSFYNNEISEKSEIFDDQFSVERPDGSNFTLKIRSTKLEDSAMYFCASSEALTGLWDEQFFGPGTRLTVL.

The rearrangement joins TRBV4-1 to TRBJ1-4; perhaps TRBD1 as D (5 bases). This CDR3 is 15 amino acids long. Germline V gene sequence: CDR1 MGHRA, CDR2 YSYEKL. V was pared by 3 bases and J by 8 bases, with 16 bases between. CDR3: CASSHGTLSREKLFF. CDR3 coding DNA: TGCGCCAGCAGCCATGGGACCTTGTCGCGGGAAAAACTGTTTTTT.

The chain is built from TRBV28 and TRBJ2-1, with a weak D call TRBD1 (5 bases). In germline, CDR1 is MDHEN, CDR2 SYDVKM. The CDR3 has 14 amino acids. V was cut by 10 bases and J by 0 bases, with 13 bases left in between. CDR3 amino acids: CATYQGASYNEQFF. In DNA, the CDR3 is TGTGCCACGTACCAGGGTGCCTCCTACAATGAGCAGTTCTTC.